The 25 T cell receptor beta chains given below trace back to one sample, sequenced in a study of shared clonotypes between healthy human individuals. Profiled with immunoSEQ multiplex PCR; TCRdb holds only in-frame clones, not every one. The data hold a few million clones, with almost 96% observed a single time. The sequencing input was naive CD4+ T cells sorted from blood. Subset indicated: CD45RA+ positively selected. The origin of the receptors is a man aged 18 to 30 in good health.

The chain is built from TRBV5-4 and TRBJ2-1; 16 bases map to TRBD2. This CDR3 comprises 17 residues. Germline values: CDR1 SGHNT, CDR2 YYREEE (reference sequence). V lost 4 bases, J lost 4 bases, and 5 bases stayed unmatched. CDR3 amino acids: CASSPGLAGGKYNEQFF. The CDR3 coding sequence is TGTGCCAGCAGCCCGGGACTAGCGGGGGGGAAATACAATGAGCAGTTCTTC.

The CDR3 spells CASSPDATYGYTF. CDR3 nucleotides: TGTGCCAGTAGTCCCGACGCGACCTATGGCTACACCTTC. The chain employs TRBV19 and TRBJ1-2; D unresolved. The CDR3 extends over 13 amino acids. The ends were cut back, 5 bases at V and 4 bases at J, with 11 bases in the middle. Per germline, CDR1 LNHDA and CDR2 SQIVND (reference sequence).

For the CDR3, the DNA is TGTGCCAGCTCACCACCGGGACTAGCAAGACAAGAGACCCAGTACTTC. Encoded protein: CASSPPGLARQETQYF. V gene TRBV18 combines with J gene TRBJ2-5, with 9 bases matching TRBD2. The CDR3 consists of 16 residues. The V gene end was trimmed by 0 bases and the J gene end by 2 bases; junction bases not matched to a gene: 4. Germline CDR1 and CDR2: KGHSH and LQKENI. The whole variable domain, remainder taken from reference TRBV18 and TRBJ2-5, is NAGVMQNPRHLVRRRGQEARLRCSPMKGHSHVYWYRQLPEEGLKFMVYLQKENIIDESGMPKERFSAEFPKEGPSILRIQQVVRGDSAAYFCASSPPGLARQETQYFGPGTRLLVL.

The rearrangement uses TRBV7-2 and TRBJ2-1; possibly TRBD1 or TRBD2 for D (5 bases each). Trimming pared 5 bases from V and 0 bases from J, leaving 11 bases between. From germline, CDR1 is SGHTA and CDR2 FQGNSA. The CDR3 runs to 15 residues. CDR3 in amino acids: CASSTGPLSYNEQFF. The CDR3 DNA is TGTGCCAGCAGCACGGGACCCCTCTCCTACAATGAGCAGTTCTTC.

V gene TRBV4-1 combines with J gene TRBJ2-7; 10 nucleotides align to TRBD1. The length of the CDR3 is 16 residues. With 3 bases clipped from V and 5 bases from J, the junction kept 10 bases outside the gene matches. CDR1 and CDR2 (germline): MGHRA, YSYEKL. CDR3 sequence: CASSHPGRGQGDEQYF. DNA for the CDR3: TGCGCCAGCAGCCACCCCGGGAGAGGACAGGGGGACGAGCAGTACTTC.

This clone was observed a single time. J is TRBJ2-2 and V is TRBV11-3; D may match TRBD1 or TRBD2 (5 bases each). V shed 5 bases and J shed 1 base, with 11 bases lying between them. The CDR3 is 15 amino acids. Germline V gene lookup returns CDR1 SGHNT and CDR2 YENEEA. The CDR3 DNA reads as TGTGCCAGCAGCCGGGACGGACAGAACACCGGGGAGCTGTTTTTT. It specifies CASSRDGQNTGELFF.

The rearrangement joins TRBV5-1 to TRBJ1-6, with no clear D. Trimming stripped 0 bases from V and 9 bases from J, with 10 bases between. Germline V lookup: CDR1 SGHRS, CDR2 YFSETQ. The CDR3 extends over 14 amino acids. The CDR3 DNA is TGCGCCAGCAGCTTGGAGAAGTCTGCTTCACCCCTCCACTTT. Its protein product is CASSLEKSASPLHF.

About this clone: This sample includes further DNA sequences coding for the same CDR3. J is TRBJ2-7 and V is TRBV18; 8 positions agree with TRBD2. V dropped 3 bases and J dropped 4; count of bases not matched to a gene: 5. Germline V gene sequence: CDR1 KGHSH, CDR2 LQKENI. The CDR3 is 14 amino acids. The CDR3 region has the DNA TGTGCCAGCTCACCTACTAGCGGAACGTACGAGCAGTACTTC. Translating gives CASSPTSGTYEQYF.

This chain connects TRBV5-1 to TRBJ2-2, with 8 bases matching TRBD2. Germline CDR1 is SGHRS and CDR2 is YFSETQ. The CDR3 spans 16 residues. V lost 0 bases, J lost 7 bases, and 8 bases stayed unmatched. The CDR3 DNA reads as TGCGCCAGCAGCTTGGCCACGAGCGGGAGCGGCGGGGAGCTGTTTTTT. Protein product: CASSLATSGSGGELFF.

The gene calls are TRBV7-6 and TRBJ2-7; maybe TRBD2 (5 bases). The CDR3 length is 14 residues. The germline V and J ends were trimmed by 5 bases and 2 bases, with 13 bases remaining between them. The germline CDR1 and CDR2 sequences are SGHVS and FNYEAQ. In DNA, the CDR3 is TGTGCCAGCAGCCTAAGACGGGATGCCTACGAGCAGTACTTC. Residues: CASSLRRDAYEQYF.

This chain uses TRBV5-1 with TRBJ2-5; D ambiguous. The V gene lost 4 bases and the J gene lost 4 bases, with 11 bases spanning the gap. CDR3 length: 13 residues. Germline V gene data show CDR1 as SGHRS and CDR2 as YFSETQ. The CDR3 sequence is CASSRPLGETQYF. The CDR3 nucleotides are TGCGCCAGCAGCCGGCCACTTGGAGAGACCCAGTACTTC.

The J gene is TRBJ1-3, the V gene TRBV7-2; no reliable D call. The CDR3 runs to 14 residues. V was trimmed by 5 bases and J by 4 bases, leaving 12 bases between them. Germline V gives CDR1 SGHTA, CDR2 FQGNSA. The CDR3 DNA reads TGTGCCAGCAGCCCCATCCTCCAGGGAAACACCATATATTTT. Translating gives CASSPILQGNTIYF.

This chain uses TRBV10-1 with TRBJ2-5; D call uncertain. This CDR3 region has 16 residues. V lost 0 bases, J lost 0 bases, and 11 bases lay in between. CDR1 is WNHNN, CDR2 SYGVQD, per germline (reference sequence). This CDR3 is CASSESRLGNQETQYF. CDR3 coding DNA: TGCGCCAGCAGTGAGTCGAGATTGGGGAACCAAGAGACCCAGTACTTC.

This clone was seen just once. Other DNA variants within this sample encode the same CDR3. The rearrangement links TRBV7-8 to TRBJ2-1, with 9 bases lining up with TRBD2. The V segment lost 5 bases and the J segment 0 bases; nucleotides outside the gene matches: 2. Germline CDR1 SGHVS, CDR2 FQNEAQ. The CDR3 extends over 15 amino acids. CDR3 sequence (DNA): TGTGCCAGCAGCCTTAGCGGGAGCTCCTACAATGAGCAGTTCTTC. It specifies CASSLSGSSYNEQFF.

This clone was recorded once. Other nucleotide sequences in the sample specify the same CDR3. The CDR3 nucleotides read TGTGCCAGCAGCACCCGGACGGCGAGCTCCTACAATGAGCAGTTCTTC. Its translation is CASSTRTASSYNEQFF. The rearrangement joins TRBV7-9 to TRBJ2-1; no definite D call. Germline CDR1 reads SEHNR; CDR2 reads FQNEAQ (reference sequence). This CDR3 is built from 16 residues. V lost 5 bases to trimming and J lost 0 bases, with 14 bases between them.

The table lists this clone with a few counts. V is TRBV10-1 and J is TRBJ1-5; D remains unclear. This CDR3 is 12 amino acids long. Germline assignment: CDR1 WNHNN and CDR2 SYGVQD (reference sequence). V was shortened by 3 bases and J by 9 bases, with 9 bases between the two germline ends. The CDR3 loop reads CASSETRGPQHF. The DNA for the CDR3 is TGCGCCAGCAGTGAAACCCGGGGGCCCCAGCATTTT.

The rearrangement joins TRBV27 to TRBJ2-7; possible D gene TRBD2, 5 bases. CDR1 and CDR2 (germline): MNHEY, SMNVEV (reference sequence). This CDR3 spans 15 amino acids. The V and J ends lost 6 bases and 1 base respectively, with 16 bases between them. The CDR3 DNA reads as TGTGCCAGCAGCCCGGGATATGAAGGATCCTACGAGCAGTACTTC. This translates into CASSPGYEGSYEQYF.

This chain connects TRBV20-1 to TRBJ1-5; perhaps TRBD1 as D (5 bases). Trimming left V 3 bases short and J 11 bases short, with 11 bases between. Germline CDR1 is DFQATT and CDR2 is SNEGSKA (reference sequence). CDR3 length: 11 residues. The DNA for the CDR3 is TGCAGTGCTAGGAGGGGATGGGCCCAGCATTTT. Translation: CSARRGWAQHF.

The chain carries TRBV27 and TRBJ2-7; 8 bases are a match to TRBD1. Germline V lookup: CDR1 MNHEY, CDR2 SMNVEV (reference sequence). The CDR3 totals 14 residues. Trimming at V came to 2 bases and at J to 4 bases, leaving 4 bases not matched to a gene. CDR3 region: CASSLAGGVYEQYF. CDR3 coding DNA: TGTGCCAGCAGTTTAGCAGGGGGCGTTTACGAGCAGTACTTC.

A remark on this clone: Within the sample, other DNA sequences also encode this same CDR3. The chain combines TRBV5-1 with TRBJ2-3, with TRBD2 identical over 7 bases. In germline, CDR1 is SGHRS, CDR2 YFSETQ. J gave up 0 bases and V 2 bases, and 3 bases lay outside the gene matches. CDR3 length: 15 amino acids. CDR3 amino acids: CASSLSGASTDTQYF. The DNA of the CDR3 is TGCGCCAGCAGCTTAAGCGGGGCTAGCACAGATACGCAGTATTTT. Complete variable domain (other parts from reference TRBV5-1 and TRBJ2-3): KAGVTQTPRYLIKTRGQQVTLSCSPISGHRSVSWYQQTPGQGLQFLFEYFSETQRNKGNFPGRFSGRQFSNSRSEMNVSTLELGDSALYLCASSLSGASTDTQYFGPGTRLTVL.

This CDR3 is CASSPRTGDYGYTF. For the CDR3, the DNA is TGTGCCAGCAGCCCAAGGACAGGGGACTATGGCTACACCTTC. The V gene is TRBV9, the J gene TRBJ1-2; the match to TRBD1 covers 9 bases. Germline assignment: CDR1 SGDLS and CDR2 YYNGEE. The CDR3 has 14 residues. J was trimmed by 3 bases and V by 4 bases; bases with no gene match: 4.

The rearrangement uses TRBV28 and TRBJ2-5; D gene uncertain. This CDR3 has 14 residues. Trimming removed 3 bases at V and 4 bases at J, with 12 bases between. Germline V gene sequence: CDR1 MDHEN, CDR2 SYDVKM. The CDR3 DNA reads TGTGCCAGCAGTTTGGACCTCTGGGGAGAGACCCAGTACTTC. As protein: CASSLDLWGETQYF.

The chain joins TRBV18 to TRBJ2-7, with 9 positions matching TRBD1. V was pared by 3 bases and J by 2 bases, with 5 bases of the junction left unmatched. The CDR3 contains 15 residues. Germline V gene lookup returns CDR1 KGHSH and CDR2 LQKENI. CDR3 sequence: CASSPPRQGAYEQYF. For the CDR3, the DNA is TGTGCCAGCTCACCCCCGAGACAGGGGGCCTACGAGCAGTACTTC.

The gene calls are TRBV5-6 and TRBJ2-7, with D possibly TRBD2 on 6 matching bases. The V and J ends lost 4 bases and 3 bases respectively, with 14 bases between them. The germline gives CDR1 SGHDT, CDR2 YYEEEE. The CDR3 totals 14 residues. The CDR3 DNA sequence: TGTGCCAGCAGCCCGGCGGGGAATGTCTACGAGCAGTACTTC. It yields the protein CASSPAGNVYEQYF.

The genes are TRBV11-2 and TRBJ2-6; a possible D gene is TRBD2 (5 bases). Germline CDR1 is SGHAT and CDR2 is FQNNGV. V lost 1 base and J lost 3, with 7 bases in between. The CDR3 is made up of 15 amino acids. Here the CDR3 DNA reads TGTGCCAGCAGCTTAGGAGGGTATGGGGCCAACGTCCTGACTTTC. It yields the protein CASSLGGYGANVLTF.